Listed below are T cell receptor beta chains from one sample, sequenced in a study of blood T cell repertoires in COVID-19. Sequencing was performed with immunoSEQ multiplex PCR; in TCRdb, only in-frame clones are kept and a portion is missing. The sample includes about 200,000 clones, approximately 81% seen only once; the top ten take roughly 7.9%. Material: peripheral blood. The origin of the receptors is a woman over 75 with acute or convalescent COVID-19. Each CDR3 is given with its conserved first and last residue. A D gene is named only where the DNA matches it firmly. Rows may omit the clone size; those that give it use once, few, many or a size class.

V	J	D	length	size	DNA	CDR3
TRBV4-1	TRBJ2-2	TRBD1	17	NA	TGCGCCAGCAGCCAATATTGGGAGACAGGGGCTTCCGGGGAGCTGTTTTTT	CASSQYWETGASGELFF
TRBV11-2	TRBJ2-7	TRBD2	15	NA	TGTGCCAGCAGCTTAGTAGGGACTAGCGGCTACGAGCAGTACTTC	CASSLVGTSGYEQYF
TRBV11-3	TRBJ2-2	NA	17	NA	TGTGCCAGCAGCTTAGATTCGGGGTCCCCTGACACCGGGGAGCTGTTTTTT	CASSLDSGSPDTGELFF
TRBV5-4	TRBJ1-1	NA	15	NA	TGTGCCAGCAGCCTGGGAAGGGGTAGGGCCACTGAAGCTTTCTTT	CASSLGRGRATEAFF
TRBV11-2	TRBJ2-2	TRBD2	16	NA	TGTGCCAGCAGCTTCAATTACGGGACTAGCAAAAGGGAGCTGTTTTTT	CASSFNYGTSKRELFF
TRBV18	TRBJ1-1	NA	13	NA	TGTGCCAGCTCACTTCAGTTGGACACTGAAGCTTTCTTT	CASSLQLDTEAFF
TRBV19	TRBJ2-3	TRBD2	16	NA	TGTGCCAGTAGTGCACTAGCGGGAGTGGGGACAGATACGCAGTATTTT	CASSALAGVGTDTQYF
TRBV12-2	TRBJ1-6	NA	17	NA	TGTGCAAGTCGCTTAAAAGGGGGCGATCCAGTCGATTCACCCCTCCACTTT	CASRLKGGDPVDSPLHF
TRBV10-3	TRBJ2-7	NA	17	few	TGTGCCATCAGTGAGCCGCCCGGGACATCCCATGGATACGAGCAGTACTTC	CAISEPPGTSHGYEQYF
TRBV7-9	TRBJ1-5	NA	13	NA	TGTGCCAGCAGCCCTCCGGGGGGTCAGCCCCAGCATTTT	CASSPPGGQPQHF
TRBV9	TRBJ2-3	TRBD1	14	NA	TGTGCCAGCAGCGTTCAGGGGGCAGCAGATACGCAGTATTTT	CASSVQGAADTQYF
TRBV5-1	TRBJ1-6	NA	14	NA	TGCGCCAGCAGCTCCAGGGGTTATAATTCACCCCTCCACTTT	CASSSRGYNSPLHF
TRBV6-5	TRBJ1-3	TRBD1	15	NA	TGTGCCAGCAGGCAAACAGGGGACTGGACGAACACCATATATTTT	CASRQTGDWTNTIYF
TRBV2	TRBJ2-3	NA	15	NA	TGTGCCAGCAGAAACAGGGGGGGTAGTACAGATACGCAGTATTTT	CASRNRGGSTDTQYF
TRBV9	TRBJ2-6	NA	14	once	TGTGCCAGCAGCGTAGGTAGCGGGGCCAACGTCCTGACTTTC	CASSVGSGANVLTF
TRBV5-4	TRBJ2-2	TRBD2	17	NA	TGTGCCAGCAGCGGCGGGACTAGCGGGTTTAACACCGGGGAGCTGTTTTTT	CASSGGTSGFNTGELFF
TRBV6-2/TRBV6-3	TRBJ1-1	NA	14	NA	TGTGCCAGCAGTTCTTTAGGGGTAAACACTGAAGCTTTCTTT	CASSSLGVNTEAFF
TRBV28	TRBJ1-5	NA	12	NA	TGTGCCAGCAGCATACAAGTCCAGCCCCAGCATTTT	CASSIQVQPQHF
TRBV10-2	TRBJ1-1	NA	12	NA	TGCGCCATCCTGACGGGGAACACTGAAGCTTTCTTT	CAILTGNTEAFF
TRBV7-3	TRBJ2-7	TRBD2	15	NA	TGTGCCAGCAGCTTAGGGACTAGCGGGAGACCCGAGCAGTACTTC	CASSLGTSGRPEQYF
TRBV5-1	TRBJ2-3	TRBD2	18	NA	TGCGCCAGCAGCTTGGGGTTTAGCGGGAGCAGTTTAACAGATACGCAGTATTTT	CASSLGFSGSSLTDTQYF
TRBV18	TRBJ2-1	TRBD2	15	NA	TGTGCCAGCTCACCTACTAGCGGGAGTCGGAGTGAGCAGTTCTTC	CASSPTSGSRSEQFF
TRBV5-1	TRBJ2-3	TRBD1	15	NA	TGCGCCAGCAGCTTGGGACGACAGGGTGCAGATACGCAGTATTTT	CASSLGRQGADTQYF
TRBV6-5	TRBJ2-3	TRBD1	15	NA	TGTGCCAGCAGCCCGGGACAGGGGCACACAGATACGCAGTATTTT	CASSPGQGHTDTQYF
TRBV11-2	TRBJ2-1	TRBD2	15	NA	TGTGCCAGCAGCTTAGGGCTAGCGGGGGGGATGGGGCAGTTCTTC	CASSLGLAGGMGQFF
TRBV28	TRBJ1-6	NA	14	NA	TGTGCCAGCATTCTTTCGGGGGGCTACTCACCCCTCCACTTT	CASILSGGYSPLHF
TRBV2	TRBJ1-6	NA	14	NA	TGTGCCAGCGGACCCAGGGTTGCTGGTTCACCCCTCCACTTT	CASGPRVAGSPLHF
TRBV4-1	TRBJ1-2	TRBD1	18	NA	TGCGCCAGCAGCCTCCAGATGGGACAGGGAGGGATCGAAGCTGGCTACACCTTC	CASSLQMGQGGIEAGYTF
TRBV12-5	TRBJ2-3	NA	15	NA	TGTGCTAGCATGCCCCGGGACTTACCCACAGATACGCAGTATTTT	CASMPRDLPTDTQYF